This record covers a single T cell receptor (beta chain). Its target is unknown. Both 60 Vbeta primers and 13 Jbeta primers went into the PCR. Profiling relied on immunoSEQ multiplex PCR, and the TCRdb table lists in-frame clones only, not all of them. The sample consists of 100,000 to 150,000 clones, approximately 84% of them appearing once. These data originate in a study of cytomegalovirus exposure and HLA in healthy donors. Notes on the study in general: Three chains linked to CMV were shown in vitro to be specific for CMV antigens.

Trimming took 0 bases from V and 2 from J; bases not matched to a gene: 2. CDR3 size: 15 residues. Germline V gene lookup returns CDR1 SGHRS and CDR2 YFSETQ. Sequencing input: PBMCs. The chain couples TRBV5-1 to TRBJ2-1; TRBD2 agrees at 7 bases. The TCR sequence derives from a woman between 40 and 50 years old in good health and CMV-seronegative. In DNA, the CDR3 is TGCGCCAGCAGCTTGGGCGGGGGAACCTACAATGAGCAGTTCTTC. This sequence encodes CASSLGGGTYNEQFF. Full variable domain (rest looked up from reference TRBV5-1 and TRBJ2-1): KAGVTQTPRYLIKTRGQQVTLSCSPISGHRSVSWYQQTPGQGLQFLFEYFSETQRNKGNFPGRFSGRQFSNSRSEMNVSTLELGDSALYLCASSLGGGTYNEQFFGPGTRLTVL.